A single sample gave rise to the 13 T cell receptor beta chains below, sequenced in a study of blood T cell repertoires in COVID-19. This table comes from immunoSEQ multiplex PCR, and its TCRdb copy is limited to in-frame clones, with some not included. The sample yields roughly 290,000 clones, about 80% seen once. Sequenced: peripheral blood. Source of these receptors: a person aged 70 to 85 with COVID-19, enrolled during active disease.

The count of this clone is one. V and J are TRBV5-4 and TRBJ2-1; 10 positions match TRBD2. This CDR3 has 15 residues. V dropped 4 bases and J dropped 7; count of bases not matched to a gene: 8. Germline V gene lookup returns CDR1 SGHNT and CDR2 YYREEE (reference sequence). CDR3 sequence reads: CASSPFSGGRNEQFF. The DNA for the CDR3 is TGTGCCAGCAGCCCCTTTAGCGGGGGGCGGAATGAGCAGTTCTTC.

The chain recombines TRBV7-6 with TRBJ2-7; D may be TRBD1 (5 bases). The CDR3 runs 14 residues. Germline assignment: CDR1 SGHVS and CDR2 FNYEAQ. Trimming stripped 1 base from V and 3 bases from J, with 10 bases between. For the CDR3, the DNA is TGTGCCAGCAGCTTAGTACAGGAGAACTACGAGCAGTACTTC. This codes for CASSLVQENYEQYF.

The V gene is TRBV25-1, the J gene TRBJ1-1, with TRBD1 matching over 8 bases. The CDR3 covers 16 residues. Germline V gene sequence: CDR1 MGHDK, CDR2 SYGVNS. Trimming removed 6 bases from V and 1 base from J; junction bases left unmatched: 10. The CDR3 loop reads CASSRGGDRPNTEAFF. The CDR3 region has the DNA TGTGCCAGCAGCCGCGGGGGGGACAGGCCGAACACTGAAGCTTTCTTT.

V is TRBV3-1 (or the pseudogene TRBV3-2) and J is TRBJ1-4; D perhaps matches TRBD1 (5 bases). The CDR3 has 15 amino acids. V was pared by 5 bases and J by 7 bases, with 17 bases between. Germline-derived CDR1 and CDR2 are LGHDT and YNNKEL (reference sequence). The CDR3 here is CASSFLGRGSEKLFF. Here the CDR3 DNA reads TGTGCCAGCAGCTTCCTGGGGCGCGGATCTGAAAAACTGTTTTTT.

The chain couples TRBV27 to TRBJ1-6, with 8 positions matching TRBD1. The germline gives CDR1 MNHEY, CDR2 SMNVEV (reference sequence). The CDR3 spans 16 residues. Germline trimming cut 6 bases from V and 7 bases from J; bases unmatched to any gene: 11. CDR3 sequence: CASSPTRQGLNSPLHF. CDR3 nucleotides: TGTGCCAGCAGCCCAACTCGACAGGGGTTAAATTCACCCCTCCACTTT.

The chain is built from TRBV6-6 and TRBJ1-3; tentative D call: TRBD1 (6 bases). The germline V gene has CDR1 MNHNY and CDR2 SVGAGI (reference sequence). Trimming removed 0 bases from V and 10 bases from J, with 13 bases in between. This CDR3 contains 14 residues. This chain's CDR3 is CASSYSTDSPTIYF. In DNA form, the CDR3 reads TGTGCCAGCAGTTACTCGACGGACAGTCCTACCATATATTTT.

This chain uses TRBV2 with TRBJ1-1; no firm D call. Trimming left V 3 bases short and J 5 bases short, with 10 bases between. CDR1 and CDR2 (germline): SNHLY, FYNNEI. This CDR3 is 13 amino acids long. CDR3 coding DNA: TGTGCCAGCAGTGATTATAGTTGGACTGAAGCTTTCTTT. Protein: CASSDYSWTEAFF.

This chain links TRBV12-3 or TRBV12-4 with TRBJ2-7; D gene uncertain. This CDR3 comprises 12 residues. Between the trimmed V and J ends, which lost 6 bases and 4 bases, there was a span of 10 bases. CDR3 coding DNA: TGTGCCAGCAGCGACATGGCGTACGAGCAGTACTTC. Protein sequence: CASSDMAYEQYF.

CDR3 residues: CASSNNRGRNSPLHF. The CDR3 DNA reads TGTGCCAGTAGTAACAACAGGGGTCGGAATTCACCCCTCCACTTT. The chain recombines TRBV19 with TRBJ1-6; 7 positions match TRBD1. The CDR3 totals 15 residues. Trimming took 4 bases from V and 7 from J; bases not matched to a gene: 7. Germline V CDR1 and CDR2: LNHDA, SQIVND (reference sequence).

This chain uses TRBV5-1 with TRBJ1-6, with 7 bases aligning to TRBD1. Germline trimming cut 3 bases from V and 7 bases from J; bases unmatched to any gene: 4. From germline, CDR1 is SGHRS and CDR2 YFSETQ. This CDR3 is 14 amino acids long. The chain's CDR3 is CASSWGTDNSPLHF. The CDR3 coding sequence is TGCGCCAGCAGCTGGGGGACAGACAATTCACCCCTCCACTTT.

This rearrangement joins TRBV7-8 to TRBJ1-4, with a possible D match to TRBD1 (5 bases). Deletions cut 0 bases from V and 4 bases from J, with 12 bases between. Germline V lookup: CDR1 SGHVS, CDR2 FQNEAQ. This CDR3 has 16 residues. The CDR3 DNA is TGTGCCAGCAGCTTAGCCCCGGGACTGAGTAATGAAAAACTGTTTTTT. Translation: CASSLAPGLSNEKLFF. Using reference TRBV7-8 and TRBJ1-4 for the parts outside the CDR3, the full variable domain is GAGVSQSPRYKVAKRGQDVALRCDPISGHVSLFWYQQALGQGPEFLTYFQNEAQLDKSGLPSDRFFAERPEGSVSTLKIQRTQQEDSAVYLCASSLAPGLSNEKLFFGSGTQLSVL.

The rearrangement links TRBV9 to TRBJ2-3; 7 bases fit TRBD1. The CDR3 spans 18 residues. V trimming: 3 bases; J trimming: 1 base; junction bases outside the gene matches: 14. Germline-derived CDR1 and CDR2 are SGDLS and YYNGEE. DNA of the CDR3: TGTGCCAGCAGCGGAAGCCCACCGGGACAGCAACGCACAGATACGCAGTATTTT. Translated, it gives CASSGSPPGQQRTDTQYF.

This clone showed up just once. This chain links TRBV27 with TRBJ2-3, with no clear D. The CDR3 sequence is 14 residues long. Trimming took 7 bases from V and 0 from J, leaving 11 bases between them. Germline lookup yields CDR1 MNHEY and CDR2 SMNVEV (reference sequence). DNA for the CDR3: TGTGCCAGCATGGTTGAGACTAGCACAGATACGCAGTATTTT. This sequence encodes CASMVETSTDTQYF.